The following is a T cell receptor beta chain sequence with its context. Its specificity is unknown. This table comes from immunoSEQ multiplex PCR, and its TCRdb copy is limited to in-frame clones, with some not included. The data contain some 12,000 clones, roughly 74% of them singletons. The sample is drawn from a study of T cell clones after liver transplantation. Study as a whole: Liver transplant recipients had immunosuppression withdrawal attempted within 2 years. Whole-study results and caveats: A significant post-transplant drop in circulating graft-donor-reactive CD4 TCRbeta sequences occurred in most of the 8 subjects.

The sequencing here drew on CD8+ T cells from blood, taken at the 22-month timepoint. This sequence originates from a human patient who received a liver transplant. A subset of T cells may come from the graft donor.

The CDR3 nucleotides read TGTGCCAGCAGTTACTCGATGTCCTCCACAGATACGCAGTATTTT. Translating gives CASSYSMSSTDTQYF. The chain carries TRBV6-6 and TRBJ2-3; D gene unclear. The CDR3 spans 15 residues. Germline loops: CDR1 MNHNY, CDR2 SVGAGI (reference sequence). V was shortened by 0 bases and J by 2 bases, with 9 bases between the two germline ends.